What follows are 26 T cell receptor beta chains derived from one specimen sequenced in a study of blood T cell repertoires in COVID-19. The assay was immunoSEQ multiplex PCR, and TCRdb's table has in-frame clones only and misses some. Of about 260,000 clones in the sample, almost 90% were seen once. Material: peripheral blood. Every receptor here comes from a woman between 25 and 40 years old with COVID-19, enrolled during active disease.

V is TRBV2 and J is TRBJ2-1; D possibly corresponds to TRBD2 (7 bases). CDR1 is SNHLY, CDR2 FYNNEI, per germline. The CDR3 is made up of 16 amino acids. V lost 7 bases to trimming and J lost 2 bases, with 18 bases between them. The CDR3 is CASIEGGTGTYNEQFF. The CDR3 bases are TGTGCCAGCATTGAGGGGGGGACGGGCACCTACAATGAGCAGTTCTTC.

V and J are TRBV9 and TRBJ2-3; 10 bases fit TRBD2. CDR3 size: 17 residues. Germline V lookup: CDR1 SGDLS, CDR2 YYNGEE. The junction had 8 bases not matched to a gene; V was cut back by 0 bases and J by 4 bases. CDR3 amino acids: CASSVDVAGGLADTQYF. The CDR3 nucleotides are TGTGCCAGCAGCGTAGATGTAGCGGGGGGCCTCGCAGATACGCAGTATTTT.

This clone is a singleton in its sample. The chain has TRBV18 and TRBJ2-1, with D hard to call. CDR1 and CDR2 (germline): KGHSH, LQKENI. The V and J ends lost 6 bases and 0 bases respectively, with 6 bases between them. The CDR3 loop spans 13 amino acids. The DNA for the CDR3 is TGTGCCAGCTCCCTTAGCTCCTACAATGAGCAGTTCTTC. It specifies CASSLSSYNEQFF.

This clone was recorded once. The J gene is TRBJ2-5, the V gene TRBV7-2; 11 bases agree with TRBD2. This CDR3 comprises 16 residues. CDR1 SGHTA and CDR2 FQGNSA come from the germline V gene. Trimming cost V 1 base and J 1 base; bases outside gene matches: 2. The CDR3 spells CASSLVLAGGQETQYF. In DNA, the CDR3 is TGTGCCAGCAGCTTAGTCCTAGCGGGAGGCCAAGAGACCCAGTACTTC.

This clone was detected a few times. This chain connects TRBV28 to TRBJ1-6; the match to TRBD1 covers 10 bases. The CDR3 has 14 amino acids. Germline V lookup: CDR1 MDHEN, CDR2 SYDVKM. Trimming took 4 bases from V and 11 from J; bases not matched to a gene: 5. The CDR3 sequence is CASSWTGGSTPLHF. CDR3 nucleotide sequence: TGTGCCAGCAGTTGGACAGGGGGATCGACACCCCTCCACTTT.

This clone has just one count. The chain is built from TRBV9 and TRBJ1-3; possible D gene TRBD1, 6 bases. The CDR3 is 14 amino acids. The germline V gene has CDR1 SGDLS and CDR2 YYNGEE. Trimming took 3 bases from V and 0 from J, leaving 7 bases between them. CDR3: CASSGTVSGNTIYF. In DNA, the CDR3 is TGTGCCAGCAGCGGGACAGTCTCTGGAAACACCATATATTTT.

J is TRBJ2-7 and V is TRBV23-1; 12 nucleotides agree with TRBD2. TRBV23-1 qualifies as an ORF whose function is uncertain. Trimming took 3 bases from V and 5 from J; bases not matched to a gene: 5. The CDR3 consists of 15 residues. This chain's CDR3 is CASSQTSGSIHEQYF. CDR3 nucleotide sequence: TGCGCCAGCAGTCAGACTAGCGGGAGTATCCACGAGCAGTACTTC.

V is TRBV12-3 or TRBV12-4 and J is TRBJ1-5; the D is unclear. The CDR3 extends over 12 amino acids. Trimming took 5 bases from V and 6 from J, leaving 8 bases between them. The CDR3 DNA is TGTGCCAGCAGTCACAATGTTCAGCCCCAGCATTTT. This gives the protein CASSHNVQPQHF.

This chain connects TRBV5-1 to TRBJ1-6; D remains ambiguous. V lost 1 base and J lost 6, with 11 bases in between. Germline CDR1 is SGHRS and CDR2 is YFSETQ. The CDR3 loop spans 15 amino acids. The CDR3 DNA is TGCGCCAGCAGCTTGAAGGGAGTGGGTAATTCACCCCTCCACTTT. Protein: CASSLKGVGNSPLHF.

This sequence joins TRBV29-1 and TRBJ2-3; D is possibly TRBD2 (5 bases). This CDR3 has 13 amino acids. Germline values: CDR1 SQVTM, CDR2 ANQGSEA. Trimming stripped 4 bases from V and 4 bases from J, with 12 bases between. The CDR3 coding sequence is TGCAGCGTTGGGGTAGGGAGCCCAGATACGCAGTATTTT. Translating gives CSVGVGSPDTQYF.

In nucleotides, the CDR3 is TGTGCCAGCAGTCTCCAAACCACTAGGTACGAGCAGTACTTC. Protein product: CASSLQTTRYEQYF. This rearrangement joins TRBV28 to TRBJ2-7; D is possibly TRBD2 (5 bases). From germline, CDR1 is MDHEN and CDR2 SYDVKM. The V end lost 5 bases, the J end lost 4 bases, and 15 bases lay between the germline ends. The CDR3 spans 14 residues.

This clone was counted a few times. The V and J genes are TRBV5-6 and TRBJ2-7, with TRBD1 matching over 7 bases. Germline CDR1 is SGHDT and CDR2 is YYEEEE. V lost 2 bases to trimming and J lost 0 bases; unmatched junction nucleotides: 5. The CDR3 is made up of 15 amino acids. As DNA, the CDR3 is TGTGCCAGCAGCTTACTGACAGGGAGCTCCTACGAGCAGTACTTC. This sequence encodes CASSLLTGSSYEQYF.

The rearrangement uses TRBV4-1 and TRBJ2-7; D may be TRBD2 (6 bases). The ends were cut back, 1 base at V and 4 bases at J, with 8 bases in the middle. Looked up from germline, CDR1 is MGHRA and CDR2 is YSYEKL. CDR3 length equals 13 residues. DNA of the CDR3: TGCGCCAGCAGCCAAGTTGGGGGGTACGAGCAGTACTTC. Protein sequence: CASSQVGGYEQYF.

Comments on this clone: One end of the junction is discordant with germline, which a read error may explain. This sequence joins TRBV7-7 and TRBJ2-5; 10 bases map to TRBD2. Germline CDR1 reads SSHAT; CDR2 reads FNYEAQ (reference sequence). The CDR3 totals 18 residues. The CDR3 loop reads CASSPSLLAGGGGETQYF. DNA of the CDR3: TGTGCTAGCAGCCCTAGTCTCTTAGCGGGAGGAGGGGGAGAGACCCAGTACTTC.

This chain connects TRBV25-1 to TRBJ1-2; weak D call: TRBD1 (5 bases). Looked up from germline, CDR1 is MGHDK and CDR2 is SYGVNS. Trimming cost V 3 bases and J 0 bases, with 11 bases left between them. This CDR3 comprises 15 residues. CDR3 nucleotide sequence: TGTGCCAGCAGTGAGGCAGGGCCAGCTAACTATGGCTACACCTTC. This codes for CASSEAGPANYGYTF.

The V gene is TRBV5-4, the J gene TRBJ2-5; 8 bases are shared with TRBD1. The CDR3 spans 14 residues. Trimming took 4 bases from V and 5 from J; bases not matched to a gene: 7. Germline CDR1 is SGHNT and CDR2 is YYREEE (reference sequence). CDR3 sequence (DNA): TGTGCCAGCAGCCTACAGGGGGTAGGGGAGACCCAGTACTTC. Translating it yields CASSLQGVGETQYF.

J is TRBJ2-3 and V is TRBV7-2; no clear D. Germline V gene data show CDR1 as SGHTA and CDR2 as FQGNSA. The CDR3 loop spans 12 amino acids. V lost 8 bases to trimming and J lost 7 bases, with 13 bases between them. This CDR3 is CASESAANTQYF. The CDR3 coding sequence is TGTGCCAGCGAGTCCGCAGCGAATACGCAGTATTTT.

V usage is TRBV19 and J usage is TRBJ1-2; TRBD1 is a possible D gene (6 bases). Germline CDR1 reads LNHDA; CDR2 reads SQIVND (reference sequence). V lost 6 bases to trimming and J lost 6 bases, with 11 bases between them. The CDR3 runs 12 residues. The CDR3 loop reads CASRQGDHGYTF. DNA for the CDR3: TGTGCCAGTAGACAGGGTGATCATGGCTACACCTTC.

V and J are TRBV4-2 and TRBJ1-2, with TRBD1 identical over 7 bases. V shed 3 bases and J 6 bases; nucleotides not matched to a gene: 7. The germline gives CDR1 LGHNA, CDR2 YNFKEQ. The CDR3 consists of 14 residues. The CDR3 protein is CASSQADRVHGYTF. In DNA form, the CDR3 reads TGTGCCAGCAGCCAGGCTGACAGGGTCCATGGCTACACCTTC.

A few counts support this clone. The rearrangement uses TRBV28 and TRBJ1-5, with 10 bases lining up with TRBD1. The CDR3 has 15 residues. The V and J ends lost 5 bases and 7 bases, in that order; junction bases with no gene match: 8. Germline assignment: CDR1 MDHEN and CDR2 SYDVKM. CDR3 amino acids: CASSLGQGHTQPQHF. The DNA of the CDR3 is TGTGCCAGCAGTCTGGGACAGGGGCATACGCAGCCCCAGCATTTT.

This clone was picked up one time. The chain uses TRBV5-6 and TRBJ1-3; 8 positions agree with TRBD1. Looked up from germline, CDR1 is SGHDT and CDR2 is YYEEEE. The junction had 2 bases not matched to a gene; V was cut back by 4 bases and J by 2 bases. The CDR3 sequence is 14 residues long. CDR3 coding DNA: TGTGCCAGCAGCCAACAGGGGGCTGGAAACACCATATATTTT. It yields the protein CASSQQGAGNTIYF.

The chain uses TRBV3-1 (or the pseudogene TRBV3-2) and TRBJ1-6; D is perhaps TRBD1 (5 bases). The germline V gene has CDR1 LGHDT and CDR2 YNNKEL (reference sequence). V lost 1 base and J 5 bases, leaving 12 bases between the germline ends. This CDR3 is built from 16 residues. The CDR3 loop reads CASSQGGGRNNSPLHF. CDR3 in DNA: TGTGCCAGCAGCCAAGGCGGGGGGAGGAATAATTCACCCCTCCACTTT.

The chain couples TRBV28 to TRBJ2-7; TRBD1 might be the D (6 bases). V lost 6 bases and J 2 bases, leaving 17 bases between the germline ends. This CDR3 comprises 15 residues. CDR1 MDHEN and CDR2 SYDVKM come from the germline V gene. The CDR3 loop is CASSWTSTGAYEQYF. CDR3 DNA: TGTGCCAGCAGCTGGACCTCGACAGGAGCCTACGAGCAGTACTTC.

The chain is built from TRBV4-1 and TRBJ2-5; TRBD1 matches 9 bases. The CDR3 length is 15 residues. Germline-derived CDR1 and CDR2 are MGHRA and YSYEKL. J lost 4 bases, V lost 0 bases, and 3 bases had no gene match. CDR3 region: CASSQDTDRGETQYF. In DNA, the CDR3 is TGCGCCAGCAGCCAAGATACGGACAGGGGAGAGACCCAGTACTTC.

The rearrangement links TRBV10-3 to TRBJ1-1; D is perhaps TRBD1 (6 bases). V gave up 7 bases and J gave up 1 base, with 13 bases separating them. Germline assignment: CDR1 ENHRY and CDR2 SYGVKD. This CDR3 region has 14 residues. CDR3 sequence: CAIKQGSSNTEAFF. The CDR3 bases are TGTGCCATCAAGCAGGGGAGTTCGAACACTGAAGCTTTCTTT.

The genes are TRBV19 and TRBJ1-3; D is undetermined. Trimming cost V 5 bases and J 4 bases, with 6 bases left between them. Germline loops: CDR1 LNHDA, CDR2 SQIVND (reference sequence). The CDR3 contains 12 residues. Here the CDR3 reads CASSPEGNTIYF. CDR3 in DNA: TGTGCCAGTAGTCCAGAAGGAAACACCATATATTTT.